This passage covers 21 T cell receptor beta chains from one sample sequenced in a study of cytomegalovirus exposure and HLA in healthy donors. PCR employed 60 Vbeta and 13 Jbeta primers. Sequencing used immunoSEQ multiplex PCR; TCRdb keeps in-frame clones, though not all of them. Among roughly 200,000 clones listed, 79% were seen once. Sequencing was performed on PBMCs. The receptor source for this set is a woman in her twenties or thirties in good health and CMV-seropositive.

CDR3 amino acids: CASSRQGASEQFF. CDR3 nucleotides: TGTGCCAGCAGCCGACAGGGGGCGAGTGAGCAGTTCTTC. V gene TRBV6-4 combines with J gene TRBJ2-1; TRBD1 aligns across 10 bases. The V gene end was trimmed by 6 bases and the J gene end by 9 bases; junction bases not matched to a gene: 5. Looked up from germline, CDR1 is MRHNA and CDR2 is SNTAGT. The CDR3 is made up of 13 amino acids.

This chain uses TRBV7-9 with TRBJ2-7, with 7 bases that match TRBD1. In germline, CDR1 is SEHNR, CDR2 FQNEAQ (reference sequence). J gave up 7 bases and V 5 bases, and 5 bases lay outside the gene matches. This CDR3 comprises 12 residues. CDR3: CASSHGQEEQYF. The CDR3 region has the DNA TGTGCCAGCAGCCACGGACAGGAGGAGCAGTACTTC. The whole variable domain, filled in from reference TRBV7-9 and TRBJ2-7, reads DTGVSQNPRHKITKRGQNVTFRCDPISEHNRLYWYRQTLGQGPEFLTYFQNEAQLEKSRLLSDRFSAERPKGSFSTLEIQRTEQGDSAMYLCASSHGQEEQYFGPGTRLTVT.

The chain joins TRBV27 to TRBJ1-4; D gene ambiguous. CDR1 and CDR2 (germline): MNHEY, SMNVEV (reference sequence). V was shortened by 4 bases and J by 4 bases, with 4 bases between the two germline ends. This CDR3 has 12 amino acids. The CDR3 loop reads CASSSRNEKLFF. CDR3 bases: TGTGCCAGCAGTTCCCGTAATGAAAAACTGTTTTTT.

The chain recombines TRBV4-2 with TRBJ1-2; TRBD1 might be the D (6 bases). Per germline, CDR1 LGHNA and CDR2 YNFKEQ. This CDR3 region has 15 residues. Trimming took 3 bases from V and 7 from J, leaving 18 bases between them. In nucleotides, the CDR3 is TGTGCCAGCAGCCAGACTGACAGGCCCTTTAGTGGCTACACCTTC. Encoded protein: CASSQTDRPFSGYTF.

The chain carries TRBV29-1 and TRBJ1-2, with D perhaps matching TRBD1 (6 bases). The V end was cut by 7 bases, the J end by 0 bases, with 12 bases between. This CDR3 has 13 amino acids. Germline V gene lookup returns CDR1 SQVTM and CDR2 ANQGSEA. The CDR3: CSADRDTNYGYTF. The CDR3 DNA sequence: TGCAGCGCCGACCGGGACACTAACTATGGCTACACCTTC.

This chain connects TRBV2 to TRBJ1-2; 7 bases fit TRBD1. Unmatched junction bases numbered 16, after V lost 2 bases and J lost 4 bases. Germline CDR1 is SNHLY and CDR2 is FYNNEI. The CDR3 consists of 18 residues. CDR3 amino acids: CASSEFDRVMAPFYGYTF. The DNA for the CDR3 is TGTGCCAGCAGTGAATTTGACAGGGTGATGGCTCCCTTCTATGGCTACACCTTC.

The V and J genes are TRBV2 and TRBJ1-1, with 10 nucleotides matching TRBD1. The CDR3 extends over 15 amino acids. Germline CDR1 and CDR2: SNHLY and FYNNEI. Trimming cost V 2 bases and J 5 bases; bases outside gene matches: 5. CDR3 DNA sequence: TGTGCCAGCAGTGAAAGGGGGACAGGGGTGACTGAAGCTTTCTTT. It codes for CASSERGTGVTEAFF.

This clone was picked up one time. V gene TRBV7-9 combines with J gene TRBJ1-1, with a possible D match to TRBD1 (6 bases). CDR1 and CDR2 (germline): SEHNR, FQNEAQ (reference sequence). V was clipped by 4 bases and J by 0 bases, with 12 bases between them. The CDR3 spans 15 residues. The CDR3 loop is CASSSWTDMNTEAFF. The CDR3 region has the DNA TGTGCCAGCAGCTCTTGGACAGACATGAACACTGAAGCTTTCTTT. Together with reference TRBV7-9 and TRBJ1-1, the CDR3 gives the full variable domain: DTGVSQNPRHKITKRGQNVTFRCDPISEHNRLYWYRQTLGQGPEFLTYFQNEAQLEKSRLLSDRFSAERPKGSFSTLEIQRTEQGDSAMYLCASSSWTDMNTEAFFGQGTRLTVV.

The chain couples TRBV4-1 to TRBJ2-5, with D possibly TRBD2 on 6 matching bases. Deletions cut 4 bases from V and 2 bases from J, with 20 bases between. This CDR3 has 17 residues. From germline, CDR1 is MGHRA and CDR2 YSYEKL. This CDR3 is CASSPSDYYSMQETQYF. Written as DNA, the CDR3 is TGCGCCAGCAGCCCATCGGACTACTATTCGATGCAAGAGACCCAGTACTTC.

This clone was picked up a small number of times. The chain carries TRBV27 and TRBJ2-3; 8 positions agree with TRBD2. This CDR3 spans 15 amino acids. Germline V gene sequence: CDR1 MNHEY, CDR2 SMNVEV (reference sequence). Unmatched junction bases numbered 10, after V lost 7 bases and J lost 4 bases. The CDR3 DNA reads TGTGCCAGCATGAAGCGGGAGAGTGAAGCAGATACGCAGTATTTT. Translation gives CASMKRESEADTQYF.

This clone was counted between two and nine times. The chain uses TRBV7-2 and TRBJ2-7; 9 bases are shared with TRBD1. Per germline, CDR1 SGHTA and CDR2 FQGNSA. The CDR3 is made up of 19 amino acids. The J segment lost 0 bases and the V segment lost 0 bases, leaving 12 bases of the junction unmatched. As DNA, the CDR3 is TGTGCCAGCAGCTTAGCGGTATTAGGGACAGGGTTTTTCTCCTACGAGCAGTACTTC. This codes for CASSLAVLGTGFFSYEQYF.

This rearrangement joins TRBV6-5 to TRBJ2-3; unclear D gene. Germline CDR1 MNHEY, CDR2 SVGAGI. This CDR3 spans 15 amino acids. The V gene lost 3 bases and the J gene lost 1 base, with 11 bases spanning the gap. The CDR3 DNA is TGTGCCAGCAGTTATGCGTCCCTGGGCACAGATACGCAGTATTTT. Translated, it gives CASSYASLGTDTQYF.

This rearrangement joins TRBV6-5 to TRBJ2-1, with 7 positions matching TRBD2. V shed 5 bases and J 0 bases; nucleotides not matched to a gene: 4. This CDR3 comprises 15 residues. Germline CDR1 MNHEY, CDR2 SVGAGI. CDR3 in amino acids: CASSARDYSYNEQFF. CDR3 DNA: TGTGCCAGCAGTGCCCGGGACTACTCCTACAATGAGCAGTTCTTC.

This rearrangement joins TRBV10-1 to TRBJ1-1, with D unresolved. The CDR3 is 13 residues long. The V end lost 6 bases, the J end lost 0 bases, and 8 bases lay between the germline ends. Germline-derived CDR1 and CDR2 are WNHNN and SYGVQD (reference sequence). The chain's CDR3 is CASRDTVNTEAFF. The CDR3 DNA sequence: TGCGCCAGCAGGGATACAGTGAACACTGAAGCTTTCTTT.

The chain employs TRBV25-1 and TRBJ1-6; D perhaps matches TRBD1 (5 bases). Trimming removed 1 base at V and 6 bases at J, with 7 bases between. Germline lookup yields CDR1 MGHDK and CDR2 SYGVNS. The CDR3 consists of 14 residues. Written as DNA, the CDR3 is TGTGCCAGCAGTGAATGGACAAGTAATTCACCCCTCCACTTT. Protein product: CASSEWTSNSPLHF.

This rearrangement joins TRBV2 to TRBJ2-1; TRBD2 might be the D (6 bases). The CDR3 extends over 16 amino acids. The germline CDR1 and CDR2 sequences are SNHLY and FYNNEI. Trimming took 6 bases from V and 6 from J, leaving 21 bases between them. The CDR3 DNA is TGTGCCAGCAGGGCCTGGGACTTATACGCTCCCAATGAGCAGTTCTTC. As protein: CASRAWDLYAPNEQFF.

V is TRBV4-2 and J is TRBJ2-5; a possible D gene is TRBD1 (5 bases). There are 16 residues in the CDR3. V was clipped by 3 bases and J by 4 bases, with 18 bases between them. Germline values: CDR1 LGHNA, CDR2 YNFKEQ. As DNA, the CDR3 is TGTGCCAGCAGCCAGTTAACAGGCCCTTCGGGAGAGACCCAGTACTTC. Translation gives CASSQLTGPSGETQYF.

V and J are TRBV11-3 and TRBJ2-5, with D possibly TRBD2 on 6 matching bases. Germline CDR1 SGHNT, CDR2 YENEEA. With 8 bases removed from V and 7 bases from J, the gap between germline ends came to 29 bases. This CDR3 has 17 amino acids. CDR3 in DNA: TGTGCCAGCCGAGGAGGGGTGGACATAGAGTCCCAGGGGACCCAGTACTTC. Amino acids: CASRGGVDIESQGTQYF.

CDR3 sequence: CASSGVSYEQYF. For the CDR3, the DNA is TGTGCCAGCTCAGGGGTGTCCTACGAGCAGTACTTC. V usage is TRBV21-1 and J usage is TRBJ2-7; the D call TRBD1 from the table was never checked on the DNA. TRBV21-1 is designated a pseudogene. The CDR3 has 12 residues.

The J gene is TRBJ1-2, the V gene TRBV6-5; D perhaps matches TRBD1 (5 bases). This CDR3 contains 14 residues. CDR1 and CDR2 (germline): MNHEY, SVGAGI. Trimming stripped 6 bases from V and 3 bases from J, with 14 bases between. Here the CDR3 DNA reads TGTGCCAGCAGCCCCCCGGGGGTCTACTATGGCTACACCTTC. Its protein is CASSPPGVYYGYTF.

V is TRBV5-6 and J is TRBJ2-1; 9 bases are shared with TRBD2. From germline, CDR1 is SGHDT and CDR2 YYEEEE. CDR3 size: 14 residues. J was trimmed by 9 bases and V by 6 bases; bases with no gene match: 10. In DNA, the CDR3 is TGTGCCAGCACCATGATAGCGGGAGCCAGTGAGCAGTTCTTC. Protein product: CASTMIAGASEQFF. The full variable domain, completed using reference TRBV5-6 and TRBJ2-1, is DAGVTQSPTHLIKTRGQQVTLRCSPKSGHDTVSWYQQALGQGPQFIFQYYEEEERQRGNFPDRFSGHQFPNYSSELNVNALLLGDSALYLCASTMIAGASEQFFGPGTRLTVL.